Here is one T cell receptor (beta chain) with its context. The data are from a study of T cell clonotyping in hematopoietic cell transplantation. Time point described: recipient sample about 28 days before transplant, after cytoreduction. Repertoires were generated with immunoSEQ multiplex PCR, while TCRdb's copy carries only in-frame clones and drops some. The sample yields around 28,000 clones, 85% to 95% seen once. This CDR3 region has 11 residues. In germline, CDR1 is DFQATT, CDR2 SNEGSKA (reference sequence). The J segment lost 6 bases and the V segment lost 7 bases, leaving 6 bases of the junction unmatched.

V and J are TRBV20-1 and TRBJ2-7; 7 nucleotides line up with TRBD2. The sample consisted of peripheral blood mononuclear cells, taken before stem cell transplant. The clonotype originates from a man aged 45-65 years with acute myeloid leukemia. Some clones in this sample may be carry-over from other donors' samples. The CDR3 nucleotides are TGCAGTGTTCCAGCGGGGAGCGAGCAGTACTTC. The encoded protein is CSVPAGSEQYF.